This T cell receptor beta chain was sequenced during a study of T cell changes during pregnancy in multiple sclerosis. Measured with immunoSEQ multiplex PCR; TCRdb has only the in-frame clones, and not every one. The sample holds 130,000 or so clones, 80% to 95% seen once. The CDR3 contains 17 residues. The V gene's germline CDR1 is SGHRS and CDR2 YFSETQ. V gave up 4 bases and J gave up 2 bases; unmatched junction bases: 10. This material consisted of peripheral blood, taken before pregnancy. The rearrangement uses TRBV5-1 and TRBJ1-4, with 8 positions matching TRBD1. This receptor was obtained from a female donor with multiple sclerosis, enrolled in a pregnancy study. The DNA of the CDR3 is TGCGCCAGCAGCCCCTTTCGACAGGGGCGCACTAATGAAAAACTGTTTTTT. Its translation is CASSPFRQGRTNEKLFF. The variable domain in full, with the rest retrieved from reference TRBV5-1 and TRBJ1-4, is KAGVTQTPRYLIKTRGQQVTLSCSPISGHRSVSWYQQTPGQGLQFLFEYFSETQRNKGNFPGRFSGRQFSNSRSEMNVSTLELGDSALYLCASSPFRQGRTNEKLFFGSGTQLSVL.